The present TCR beta chain was sequenced within a study of human T cells and chemical hapten exposure. Separate cDNA molecules received unique molecular identifiers, which the library attached to them. Per the original data handling: Sample TCR totals centred on a median of around 93,000, ranging about 23,224 to 700,000. TCRdb fed the RACE reads into MiXCR, producing one record per CDR3 protein. TCRdb, not the original authors, processed these V and J calls. Among 25,000 to 35,000 distinct CDR3 sequences listed, about 7.2% were seen once. Trimming removed 2 bases at V and 2 bases at J, with 8 bases between. This CDR3 comprises 14 residues. Germline V gives CDR1 WNHNN, CDR2 SYGVQD (reference sequence). Study results and limitations: TCRs above 1 in 1000 frequency stayed constant with DPC sensitization.

This clonotype was found a few times. Its target is not known. The time point denotes: healthy volunteer bleed at 2 weeks. Sequencing started from total RNA isolated from unfractionated whole blood. Sequencing used whole blood. The gene calls are TRBV10-1 and TRBJ2-3; the D is unclear. This clonotype originated in a human donor in good health. Some clones in this sample may be carry-over from other donors' samples. For the CDR3, the DNA is TGCGCCAGCAGTGAGCCGGGTATCACAGATACGCAGTATTTT. This codes for CASSEPGITDTQYF.